Detailed here is one T cell receptor (beta chain). What it recognizes is unknown. Gene names and germline match the mouse. The CDR3 end lies 1 residue beyond the end of the read and is filled in from the germline J gene. This sample was taken from a study of tissue T cells after allogeneic stem cell transplantation. Deletions cut 4 bases from V and 0 bases from J, with 7 bases between. The CDR3 length is 14 residues. Germline loops: CDR1 FNHDT, CDR2 SITEND (reference sequence). Findings and caveats of the study: Tissue-detected TCR repertoire was only partly captured by blood and spleen T cells. Across patients, clones rarely overlapped, yet motif clusters were shared tissue-specifically. Limitations included a small, clinically heterogeneous cohort and limited sampling depth.

The protocol was immunoSEQ multiplex PCR, while the TCRdb copy is restricted to in-frame clones and leaves out a portion. The repertoire holds 2,000 or so clones, with roughly 60% as singletons. Time point defined: mouse harvest day 7 after allogeneic transplant. Tail vein injection delivered 10^7 T-cell-depleted bone marrow cells and 10^6 splenic CD5+ T cells. This mouse GVHD model was MHC-mismatched B6 to BALB/c, profiled day 7 or 14. The clonotype originates from a female BALB/c mouse given C57BL/6 T cells with graft-versus-host disease after an allogeneic hematopoietic cell transplant. J is TRBJ1-4 and V is TRBV19; D possibly corresponds to TRBD1 (6 bases). The source material was spleen. The sequenced CDR3 bases are TGTGCCAGCAGTTACAGGGTTTCCAACGAAAGATTATTT. Protein product: CASSYRVSNERLF. The complete CDR3 sequence is CASSYRVSNERLFF.